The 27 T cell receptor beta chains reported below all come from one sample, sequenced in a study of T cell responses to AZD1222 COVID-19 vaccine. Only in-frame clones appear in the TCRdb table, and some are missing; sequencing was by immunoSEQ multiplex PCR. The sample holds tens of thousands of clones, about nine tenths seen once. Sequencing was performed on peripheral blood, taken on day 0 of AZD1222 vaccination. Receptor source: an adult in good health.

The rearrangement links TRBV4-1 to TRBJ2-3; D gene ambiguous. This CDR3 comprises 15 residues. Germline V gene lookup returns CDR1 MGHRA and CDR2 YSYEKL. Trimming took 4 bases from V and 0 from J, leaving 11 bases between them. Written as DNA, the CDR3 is TGCGCCAGCAGCCTCGGACGAGGTAGCACAGATACGCAGTATTTT. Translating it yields CASSLGRGSTDTQYF.

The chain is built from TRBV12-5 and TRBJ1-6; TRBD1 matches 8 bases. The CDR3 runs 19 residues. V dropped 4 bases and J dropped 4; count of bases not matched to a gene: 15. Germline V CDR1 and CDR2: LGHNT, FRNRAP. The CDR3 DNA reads TGTGCTAGTGGTTCATGGACAGGGATTGTTCATGAGTATAATTCACCCCTCCACTTT. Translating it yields CASGSWTGIVHEYNSPLHF. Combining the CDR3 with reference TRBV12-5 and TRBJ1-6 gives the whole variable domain DARVTQTPRHKVTEMGQEVTMRCQPILGHNTVFWYRQTMMQGLELLAYFRNRAPLDDSGMPKDRFSAEMPDATLATLKIQPSEPRDSAVYFCASGSWTGIVHEYNSPLHFGNGTRLTVT.

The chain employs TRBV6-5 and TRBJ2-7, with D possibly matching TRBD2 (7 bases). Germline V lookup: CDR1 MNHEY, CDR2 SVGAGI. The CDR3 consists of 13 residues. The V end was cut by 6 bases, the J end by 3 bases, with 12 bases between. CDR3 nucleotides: TGTGCCAGCAGGGACAGCGGGATCTACGAGCAGTACTTC. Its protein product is CASRDSGIYEQYF.

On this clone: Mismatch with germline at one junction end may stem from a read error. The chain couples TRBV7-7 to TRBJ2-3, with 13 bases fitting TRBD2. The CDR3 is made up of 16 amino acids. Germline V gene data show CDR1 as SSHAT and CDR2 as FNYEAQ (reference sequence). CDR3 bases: TGTGCTAGCAGCGTCGGGACTAGCGGGGACACAGATACGCAGTATTTT. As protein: CASSVGTSGDTDTQYF.

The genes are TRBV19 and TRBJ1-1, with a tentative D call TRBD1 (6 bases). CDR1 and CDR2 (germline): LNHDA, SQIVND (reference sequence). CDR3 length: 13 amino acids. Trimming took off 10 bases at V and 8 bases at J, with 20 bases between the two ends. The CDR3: CAIKPRGLTEAFF. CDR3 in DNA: TGTGCCATCAAACCCAGGGGACTTACAGAAGCTTTCTTT.

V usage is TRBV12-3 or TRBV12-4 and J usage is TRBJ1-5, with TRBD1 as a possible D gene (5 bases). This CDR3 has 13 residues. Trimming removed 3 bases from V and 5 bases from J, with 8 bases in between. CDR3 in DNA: TGTGCCAGCAGTTTTCAGGGAGATCAGCCCCAGCATTTT. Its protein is CASSFQGDQPQHF.

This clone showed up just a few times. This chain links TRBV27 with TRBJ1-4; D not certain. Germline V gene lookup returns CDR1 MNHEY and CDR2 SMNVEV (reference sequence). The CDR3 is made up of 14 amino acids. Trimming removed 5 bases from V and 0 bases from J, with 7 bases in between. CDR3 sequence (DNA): TGTGCCAGCAGTAGTGAAGCAACTAATGAAAAACTGTTTTTT. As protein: CASSSEATNEKLFF.

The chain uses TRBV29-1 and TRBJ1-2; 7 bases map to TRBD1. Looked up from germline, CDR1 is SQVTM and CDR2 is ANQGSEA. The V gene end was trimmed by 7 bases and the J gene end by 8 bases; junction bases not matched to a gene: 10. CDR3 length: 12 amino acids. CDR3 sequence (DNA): TGCAGCGGCCTTCAGGGGGAGGGCGGCTACACCTTC. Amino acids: CSGLQGEGGYTF.

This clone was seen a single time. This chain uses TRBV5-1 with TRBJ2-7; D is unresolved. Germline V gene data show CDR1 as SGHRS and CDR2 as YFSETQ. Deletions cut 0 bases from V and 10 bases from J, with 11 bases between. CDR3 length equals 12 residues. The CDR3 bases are TGCGCCAGCAGCTTGGCCTTTGGGTTACAGTACTTC. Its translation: CASSLAFGLQYF.

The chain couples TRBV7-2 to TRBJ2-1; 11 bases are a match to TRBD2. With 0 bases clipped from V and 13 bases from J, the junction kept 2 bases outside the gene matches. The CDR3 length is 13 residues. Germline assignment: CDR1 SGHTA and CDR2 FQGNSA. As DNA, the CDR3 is TGTGCCAGCAGCTTAGCCACTAGCGGGGGCCAGTTCTTC. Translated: CASSLATSGGQFF.

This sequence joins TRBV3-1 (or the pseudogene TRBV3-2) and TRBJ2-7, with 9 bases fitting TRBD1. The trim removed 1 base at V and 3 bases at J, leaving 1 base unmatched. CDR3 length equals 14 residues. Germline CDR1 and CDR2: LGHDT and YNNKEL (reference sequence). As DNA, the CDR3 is TGTGCCAGCAGCCAAGGGGACAGGGACTACGAGCAGTACTTC. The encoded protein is CASSQGDRDYEQYF.

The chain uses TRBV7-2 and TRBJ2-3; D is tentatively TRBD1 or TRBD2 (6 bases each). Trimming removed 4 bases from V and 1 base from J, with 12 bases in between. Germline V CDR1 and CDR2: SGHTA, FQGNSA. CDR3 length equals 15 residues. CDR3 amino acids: CASSSRGDGTDTQYF. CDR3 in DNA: TGTGCCAGCAGCTCAAGGGGGGATGGCACAGATACGCAGTATTTT.

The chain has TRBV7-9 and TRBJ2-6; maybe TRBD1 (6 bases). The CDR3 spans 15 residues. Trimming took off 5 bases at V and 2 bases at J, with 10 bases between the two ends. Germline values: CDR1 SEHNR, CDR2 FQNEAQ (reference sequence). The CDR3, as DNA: TGTGCCAGCAGCGCAACAGGGACTGGGGCCAACGTCCTGACTTTC. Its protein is CASSATGTGANVLTF.

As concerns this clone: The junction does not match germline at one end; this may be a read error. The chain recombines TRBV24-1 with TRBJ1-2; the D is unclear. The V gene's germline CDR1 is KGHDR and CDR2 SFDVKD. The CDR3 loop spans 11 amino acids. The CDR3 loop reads CATRDTYGYTF. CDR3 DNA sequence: TGTGCCACCCGTGACACCTATGGCTACACCTTC.

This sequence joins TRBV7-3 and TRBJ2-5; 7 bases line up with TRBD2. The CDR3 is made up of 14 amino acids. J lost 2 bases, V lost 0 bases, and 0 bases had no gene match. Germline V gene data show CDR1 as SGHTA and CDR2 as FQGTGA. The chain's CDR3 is CASSLTGGQETQYF. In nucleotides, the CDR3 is TGTGCCAGCAGCTTAACGGGGGGGCAAGAGACCCAGTACTTC. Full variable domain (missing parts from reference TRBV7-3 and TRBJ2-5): GAGVSQTPSNKVTEKGKYVELRCDPISGHTALYWYRQSLGQGPEFLIYFQGTGAADDSGLPNDRFFAVRPEGSVSTLKIQRTERGDSAVYLCASSLTGGQETQYFGPGTRLLVL.

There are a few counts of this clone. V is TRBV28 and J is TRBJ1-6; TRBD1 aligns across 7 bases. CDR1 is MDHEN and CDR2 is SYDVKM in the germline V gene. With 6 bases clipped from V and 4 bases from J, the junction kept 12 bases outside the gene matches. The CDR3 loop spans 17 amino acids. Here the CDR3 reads CASSPTGVGPYNSPLHF. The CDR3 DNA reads TGTGCCAGCAGCCCTACAGGGGTCGGGCCGTATAATTCACCCCTCCACTTT.

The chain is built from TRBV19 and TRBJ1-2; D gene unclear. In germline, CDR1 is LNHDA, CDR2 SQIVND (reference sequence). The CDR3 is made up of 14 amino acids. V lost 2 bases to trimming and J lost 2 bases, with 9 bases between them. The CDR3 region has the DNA TGTGCCAGTAGTATATCCCAGGCAAACTATGGCTACACCTTC. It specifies CASSISQANYGYTF.

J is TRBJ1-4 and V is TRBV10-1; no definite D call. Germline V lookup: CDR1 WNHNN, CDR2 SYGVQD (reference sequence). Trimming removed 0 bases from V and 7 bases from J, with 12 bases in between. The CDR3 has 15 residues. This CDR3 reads CASSESGAGAEKLFF. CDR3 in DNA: TGCGCCAGCAGTGAGTCCGGTGCAGGAGCTGAAAAACTGTTTTTT.

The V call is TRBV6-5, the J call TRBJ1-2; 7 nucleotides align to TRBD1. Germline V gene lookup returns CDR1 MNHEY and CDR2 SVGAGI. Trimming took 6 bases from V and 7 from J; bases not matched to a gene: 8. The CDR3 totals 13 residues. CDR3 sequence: CASRGRTGPGYTF. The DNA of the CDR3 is TGTGCCAGCAGAGGGCGGACAGGACCTGGCTACACCTTC.

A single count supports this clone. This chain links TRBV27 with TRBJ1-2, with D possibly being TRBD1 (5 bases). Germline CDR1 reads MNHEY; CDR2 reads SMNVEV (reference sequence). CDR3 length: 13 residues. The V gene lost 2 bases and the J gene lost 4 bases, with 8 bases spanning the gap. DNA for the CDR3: TGTGCCAGCAGTTTACGGCAGGGCTATGGCTACACCTTC. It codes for CASSLRQGYGYTF.

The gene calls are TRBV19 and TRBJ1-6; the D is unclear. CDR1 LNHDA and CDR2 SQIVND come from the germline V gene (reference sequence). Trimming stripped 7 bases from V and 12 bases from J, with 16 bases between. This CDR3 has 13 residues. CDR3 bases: TGTGCCAGTACTGATAGGCGAGGGATACCCCTCCACTTT. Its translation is CASTDRRGIPLHF. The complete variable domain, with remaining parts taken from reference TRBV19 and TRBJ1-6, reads DGGITQSPKYLFRKEGQNVTLSCEQNLNHDAMYWYRQDPGQGLRLIYYSQIVNDFQKGDIAEGYSVSREKKESFPLTVTSAQKNPTAFYLCASTDRRGIPLHFGNGTRLTVT.

DNA for the CDR3: TGTGCCAGCAGCCAAGATAGGGGTGCTGGAAACACCATATATTTT. The encoded protein is CASSQDRGAGNTIYF. This sequence joins TRBV3-1 (or the pseudogene TRBV3-2) and TRBJ1-3, with a tentative D call TRBD1 (5 bases). The CDR3 has 15 amino acids. Germline values: CDR1 LGHDT, CDR2 YNNKEL (reference sequence). The V end was cut by 0 bases, the J end by 2 bases, with 8 bases between.

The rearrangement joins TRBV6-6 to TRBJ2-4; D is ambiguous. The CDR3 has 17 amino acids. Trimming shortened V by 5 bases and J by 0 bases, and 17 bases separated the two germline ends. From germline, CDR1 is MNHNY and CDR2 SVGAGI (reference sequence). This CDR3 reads CASSRGPFKLAKNIQYF. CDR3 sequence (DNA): TGTGCCAGCAGTCGTGGCCCCTTTAAACTAGCCAAAAACATTCAGTACTTC.

The CDR3, as DNA: TGTGCCAGCAGCCACCAGGGGGGACAGAACTATAATTCACCCCTCCACTTT. The encoded protein is CASSHQGGQNYNSPLHF. The chain employs TRBV6-2 or TRBV6-3 and TRBJ1-6; TRBD1 matches 7 bases. The germline V gene encodes CDR1 MNHEY and CDR2 SVGEGT. This CDR3 spans 17 amino acids. Losses at the gene ends were 6 bases for V and 3 bases for J; bases not matched to a gene: 11.

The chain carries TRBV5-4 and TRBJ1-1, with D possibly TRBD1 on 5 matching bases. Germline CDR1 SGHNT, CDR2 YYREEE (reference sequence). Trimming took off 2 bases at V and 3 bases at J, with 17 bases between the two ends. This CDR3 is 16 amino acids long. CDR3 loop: CASSFALRDPYTEAFF. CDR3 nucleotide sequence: TGTGCCAGCAGCTTTGCACTCAGGGACCCCTACACTGAAGCTTTCTTT.

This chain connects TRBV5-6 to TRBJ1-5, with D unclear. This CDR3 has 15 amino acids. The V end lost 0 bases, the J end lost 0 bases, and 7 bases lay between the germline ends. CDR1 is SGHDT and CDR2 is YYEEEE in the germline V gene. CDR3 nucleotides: TGTGCCAGCAGCTTGGCGCCGGATAGCAATCAGCCCCAGCATTTT. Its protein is CASSLAPDSNQPQHF.

Here the CDR3 reads CAGLRGRSTEAFF. CDR3 coding DNA: TGTGCCGGACTAAGGGGGCGCAGCACTGAAGCTTTCTTT. The chain is built from TRBV30 and TRBJ1-1; TRBD1 aligns across 7 bases. V gave up 8 bases and J gave up 4 bases; unmatched junction bases: 10. The CDR3 extends over 13 amino acids. Germline V gene lookup returns CDR1 GTSNPN and CDR2 SVGIG (reference sequence).